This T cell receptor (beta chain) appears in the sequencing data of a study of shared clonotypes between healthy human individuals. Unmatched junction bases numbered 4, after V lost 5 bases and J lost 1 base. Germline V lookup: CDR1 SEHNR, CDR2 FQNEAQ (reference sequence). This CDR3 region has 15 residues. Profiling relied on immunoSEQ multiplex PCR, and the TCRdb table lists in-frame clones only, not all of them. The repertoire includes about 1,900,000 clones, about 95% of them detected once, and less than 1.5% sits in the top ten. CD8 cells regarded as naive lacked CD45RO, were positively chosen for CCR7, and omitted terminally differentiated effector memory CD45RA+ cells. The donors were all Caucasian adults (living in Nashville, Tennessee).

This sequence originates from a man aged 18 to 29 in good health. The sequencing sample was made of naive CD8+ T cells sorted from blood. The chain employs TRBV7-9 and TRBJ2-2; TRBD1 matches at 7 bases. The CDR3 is CASSVGTVNTGELFF. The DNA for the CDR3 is TGTGCCAGCAGCGTCGGGACAGTGAACACCGGGGAGCTGTTTTTT. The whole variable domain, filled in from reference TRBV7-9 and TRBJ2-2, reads DTGVSQNPRHKITKRGQNVTFRCDPISEHNRLYWYRQTLGQGPEFLTYFQNEAQLEKSRLLSDRFSAERPKGSFSTLEIQRTEQGDSAMYLCASSVGTVNTGELFFGEGSRLTVL.